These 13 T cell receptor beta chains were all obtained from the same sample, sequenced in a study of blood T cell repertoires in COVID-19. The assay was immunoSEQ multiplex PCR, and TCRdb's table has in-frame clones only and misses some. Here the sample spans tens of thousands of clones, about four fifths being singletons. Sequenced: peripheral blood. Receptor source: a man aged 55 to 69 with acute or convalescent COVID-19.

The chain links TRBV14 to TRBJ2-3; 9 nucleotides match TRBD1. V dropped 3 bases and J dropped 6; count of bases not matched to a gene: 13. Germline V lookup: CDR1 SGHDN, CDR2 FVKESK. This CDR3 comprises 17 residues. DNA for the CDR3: TGTGCCAGCAGCCACCCCCCTGGGACAGGGTTTATTGATACGCAGTATTTT. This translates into CASSHPPGTGFIDTQYF.

The CDR3 DNA is TGTGCCACCAGTGATTGGGGACAGGGGGCTGGTGGCTACACCTTC. It specifies CATSDWGQGAGGYTF. The chain joins TRBV24-1 to TRBJ1-2; 12 bases are shared with TRBD1. Losses at the gene ends were 2 bases for V and 7 bases for J; bases not matched to a gene: 4. The length of the CDR3 is 15 residues. From germline, CDR1 is KGHDR and CDR2 SFDVKD.

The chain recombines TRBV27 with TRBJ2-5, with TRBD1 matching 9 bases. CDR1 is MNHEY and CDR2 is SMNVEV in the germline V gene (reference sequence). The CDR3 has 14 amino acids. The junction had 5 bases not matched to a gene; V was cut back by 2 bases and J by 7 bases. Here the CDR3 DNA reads TGTGCCAGCAGTTTAAGGGGACAGGGAGGGACCCAGTACTTC. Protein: CASSLRGQGGTQYF.

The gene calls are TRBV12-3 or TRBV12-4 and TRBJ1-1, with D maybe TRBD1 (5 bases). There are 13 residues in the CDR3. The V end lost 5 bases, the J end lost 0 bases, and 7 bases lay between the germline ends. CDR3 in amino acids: CASSGALNTEAFF. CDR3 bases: TGTGCCAGCAGTGGGGCCTTGAACACTGAAGCTTTCTTT.

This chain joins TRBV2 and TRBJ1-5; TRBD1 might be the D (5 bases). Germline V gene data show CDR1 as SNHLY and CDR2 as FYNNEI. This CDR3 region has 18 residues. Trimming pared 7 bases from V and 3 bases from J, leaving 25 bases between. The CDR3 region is CASNPTVGGEVTNQPQHF. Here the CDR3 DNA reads TGTGCCAGCAACCCTACTGTCGGGGGGGAGGTCACCAATCAGCCCCAGCATTTT. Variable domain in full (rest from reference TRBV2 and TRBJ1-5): EPEVTQTPSHQVTQMGQEVILRCVPISNHLYFYWYRQILGQKVEFLVSFYNNEISEKSEIFDDQFSVERPDGSNFTLKIRSTKLEDSAMYFCASNPTVGGEVTNQPQHFGDGTRLSIL.

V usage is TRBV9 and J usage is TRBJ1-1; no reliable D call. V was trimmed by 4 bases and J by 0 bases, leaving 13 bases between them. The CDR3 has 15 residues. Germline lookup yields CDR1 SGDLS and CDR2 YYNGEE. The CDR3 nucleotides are TGTGCCAGCAGCTCATTGCCTACAGTGAACACTGAAGCTTTCTTT. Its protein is CASSSLPTVNTEAFF.

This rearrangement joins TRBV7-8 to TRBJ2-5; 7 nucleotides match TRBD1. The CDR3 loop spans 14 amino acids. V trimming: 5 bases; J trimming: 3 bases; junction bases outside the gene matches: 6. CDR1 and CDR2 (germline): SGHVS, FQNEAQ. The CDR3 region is CASSRGGREETQYF. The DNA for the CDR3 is TGTGCCAGCAGCCGAGGGGGCAGAGAAGAGACCCAGTACTTC. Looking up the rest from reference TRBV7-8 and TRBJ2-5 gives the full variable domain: GAGVSQSPRYKVAKRGQDVALRCDPISGHVSLFWYQQALGQGPEFLTYFQNEAQLDKSGLPSDRFFAERPEGSVSTLKIQRTQQEDSAVYLCASSRGGREETQYFGPGTRLLVL.

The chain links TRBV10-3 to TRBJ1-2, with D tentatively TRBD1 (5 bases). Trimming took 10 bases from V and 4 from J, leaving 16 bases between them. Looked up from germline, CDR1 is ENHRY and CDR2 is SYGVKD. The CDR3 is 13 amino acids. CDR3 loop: CATLPGVSYGYTF. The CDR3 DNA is TGTGCCACCCTCCCGGGGGTCTCCTATGGCTACACCTTC.

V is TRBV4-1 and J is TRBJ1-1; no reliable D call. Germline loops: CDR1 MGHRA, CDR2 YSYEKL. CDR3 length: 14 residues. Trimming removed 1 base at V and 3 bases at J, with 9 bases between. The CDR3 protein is CASSQAVSDTEAFF. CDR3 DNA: TGCGCCAGCAGCCAAGCCGTATCGGACACTGAAGCTTTCTTT.

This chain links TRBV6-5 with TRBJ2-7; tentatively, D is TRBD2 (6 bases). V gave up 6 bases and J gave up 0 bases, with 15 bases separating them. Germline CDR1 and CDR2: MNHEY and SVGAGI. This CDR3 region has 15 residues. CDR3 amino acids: CASRRDGGSSYEQYF. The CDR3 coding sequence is TGTGCCAGCAGGCGGGACGGGGGTTCCTCCTACGAGCAGTACTTC.

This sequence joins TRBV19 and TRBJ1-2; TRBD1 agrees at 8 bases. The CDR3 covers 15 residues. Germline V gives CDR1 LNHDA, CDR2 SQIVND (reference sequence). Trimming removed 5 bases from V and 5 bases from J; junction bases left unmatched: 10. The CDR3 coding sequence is TGTGCCAGTAGTGTACGACAGGGGTTGGTGTATGGCTACACCTTC. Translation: CASSVRQGLVYGYTF.

The CDR3 region has the DNA TGTGCCAGCAGCTTGGGAGGGTTCTCCTACAATGAGCAGTTCTTC. Translation: CASSLGGFSYNEQFF. V and J are TRBV5-6 and TRBJ2-1; tentatively, D is TRBD2 (5 bases). CDR3 length equals 15 residues. CDR1 is SGHDT, CDR2 YYEEEE, per germline. V was trimmed by 0 bases and J by 0 bases, leaving 7 bases between them.

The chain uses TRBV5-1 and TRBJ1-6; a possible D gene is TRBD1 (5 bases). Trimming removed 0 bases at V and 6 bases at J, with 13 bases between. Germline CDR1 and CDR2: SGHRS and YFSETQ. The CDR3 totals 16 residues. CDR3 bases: TGCGCCAGCAGCTTGGGACAGAGTCTTATTAATTCACCCCTCCACTTT. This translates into CASSLGQSLINSPLHF.